A single TCR beta chain is shown here with its context. What it binds is unknown. This sample was taken from a study of T-cell memory formation after mild COVID-19. Study outcomes and limitations: For second-wave clones that peaked at day 37, SARS-CoV-2 specificity went unverified. Memory cells collected pre-infection included some clones that later responded, suggesting cross-reactive memory joined.

TCRdb itself ran the 5' RACE reads through MiXCR, one entry per CDR3 protein. Among around 260,000 distinct CDR3 sequences listed, 15% to 20% were seen once. The sequence was obtained from a man aged 18 to 29 who had mild COVID-19 (a few samples of this study predate the infection). Cell type and time point are not known. The sample was PBMCs or a T cell subset sorted from them (not recorded which).

The CDR3 bases are TGTGCCAGCAGCTTAAGACGGACCGAGAACAATGAGCAGTTCTTC. It yields the protein CASSLRRTENNEQFF. The chain links TRBV7-2 to TRBJ2-1; D unresolved. V was trimmed by 2 bases and J by 5 bases, leaving 13 bases between them. The length of the CDR3 is 15 residues. Germline values: CDR1 SGHTA, CDR2 FQGNSA. Filled out from reference TRBV7-2 and TRBJ2-1, the complete variable domain reads GAGVSQSPSNKVTEKGKDVELRCDPISGHTALYWYRQSLGQGLEFLIYFQGNSAPDKSGLPSDRFSAERTGGSVSTLTIQRTQQEDSAVYLCASSLRRTENNEQFFGPGTRLTVL.